This is a list of T cell receptor beta chains from one sample in a study of cytomegalovirus exposure and HLA in healthy donors. The protocol was immunoSEQ multiplex PCR, while the TCRdb copy is restricted to in-frame clones and leaves out a portion. The sample gives roughly 98,000 clones, approximately 72% of which show up once; 13% to 15% is in the top ten. The specimen sequenced was PBMCs. The receptors shown here come from a woman in her seventies in good health and CMV-seropositive. The CDR3 runs from the conserved cysteine through the conserved F or W. A D gene is named only where the DNA matches it firmly. Not all rows give a size; the values are once, few, many and, for expanded clones, a class.

v_call,clone_size,d_call,j_call,cdr3_nt,cdr3_aa
TRBV11-3,few,-,TRBJ1-1,TGTGCCAGCAGCATTGGATCGGGAATGAACACTGAAGCTTTCTTT,CASSIGSGMNTEAFF
TRBV28,-,TRBD1,TRBJ1-1,TGTGCCATCACGACAGGGGGGAGTATTCCTGAAGCTTTCTTT,CAITTGGSIPEAFF
TRBV6-5,-,-,TRBJ2-7,TGTGCCAGCAGTTACGACTCCCGCTACGAGCAGTACTTC,CASSYDSRYEQYF
TRBV4-3,-,TRBD2,TRBJ2-1,TGCGCCAGCAGATCTACAGGGACTAGCGGGGGGGCGGGGCAGTTCTTC,CASRSTGTSGGAGQFF
TRBV2,-,-,TRBJ2-1,TGTGCCAGCAATATGGGGGCCCCCAATGAGCAGTTCTTC,CASNMGAPNEQFF
TRBV27,-,TRBD2,TRBJ2-7,TGTGCCAGCAGTTTACTAGCGGGGGGCGCCTACGAGCAGTACTTC,CASSLLAGGAYEQYF
TRBV27,-,-,TRBJ1-5,TGTGCCAGCAGTTCACAGGGAGGGGGTCAGCCCCAGCATTTT,CASSSQGGGQPQHF
TRBV5-1,-,-,TRBJ2-3,TGCGCCAGCAGCTTTCCGGGGACAGATACGCAGTATTTT,CASSFPGTDTQYF
TRBV5-1,-,TRBD2,TRBJ2-5,TGCGCCAGCAGCATCATGTCGGGGGGGAGAGAGACCCAGTACTTC,CASSIMSGGRETQYF
TRBV28,few,TRBD1,TRBJ2-7,TGTGCCAGCAGTCTGACAGGGACAGTTTACGAGCAGTACTTC,CASSLTGTVYEQYF
TRBV28,-,TRBD1,TRBJ2-6,TGTGCCAGCAGTCCCCCGGACAGGGCTGGGGCCAACGTCCTGACTTTC,CASSPPDRAGANVLTF
TRBV10-3,-,-,TRBJ1-2,TGTGCCATCAGTGAGTCGAGCTATGGCTACACCTTC,CAISESSYGYTF
TRBV6-1,-,-,TRBJ1-1,TGTGCCAGCAGGGAGGGGATTATGGGGAACACTGAAGCTTTCTTT,CASREGIMGNTEAFF
TRBV5-1,-,-,TRBJ1-1,TGCGCCAGCAGCCCCAAGACGGGAGATAACCATGAAGCTTTCTTT,CASSPKTGDNHEAFF
TRBV27,-,-,TRBJ2-1,TGTGCCAGCACCCTCTTTGGTAGCGGAGAGCAGTTCTTC,CASTLFGSGEQFF
TRBV19,-,-,TRBJ1-1,TGTGCCAGTCTACAGGGAGGGACGGGGCGCACTGAAGCTTTCTTT,CASLQGGTGRTEAFF
TRBV28,once,-,TRBJ1-5,TGTGCCAGCAGTACGAAATGGGGGCTTCAGCCCCAGCATTTT,CASSTKWGLQPQHF
TRBV18,-,TRBD2,TRBJ2-6,TGTGCCAGCTCACTGACTAGCGGCGGCTCTGGGGCCAACGTCCTGACTTTC,CASSLTSGGSGANVLTF
TRBV9,-,-,TRBJ2-1,TGTGCCAGCAGCGTAGTGGACAAACCCAATGAGCAGTTCTTC,CASSVVDKPNEQFF